These T cell receptor beta chains were read from a single sample in a study of blood T cell repertoires in COVID-19. Measured with immunoSEQ multiplex PCR; TCRdb has only the in-frame clones, and not every one. This table has around 98,000 clones, roughly 82% appearing once. Sequenced sample: peripheral blood. The origin of the receptors is a man aged 70 or older with active or convalescent COVID-19. The CDR3 runs from the conserved cysteine through the conserved F or W. A D gene is named only where the DNA matches it firmly. Clone size is not always given. Where it is, it says once, few, many or a class for expanded clones.

TRBV11-2	TRBD1	TRBJ2-3	NA	CASSLGTGAQDTQYF	TGTGCCAGCAGCTTAGGGACAGGGGCACAAGATACGCAGTATTTT
TRBV4-3	TRBD2	TRBJ2-3	NA	CASSQDGLAGGTDTQYF	TGCGCCAGCAGCCAAGATGGGCTAGCGGGGGGTACAGATACGCAGTATTTT
TRBV3-1/TRBV3-2	TRBD1	TRBJ1-1	NA	CASSYGGQGLMNTEAFF	TGTGCCAGCAGTTACGGGGGACAGGGGCTAATGAACACTGAAGCTTTCTTT
TRBV29-1	NA	TRBJ2-7	NA	CSAKVQGSSYEQYF	TGCAGCGCCAAGGTTCAGGGATCCAGTTACGAGCAGTACTTC
TRBV5-1	NA	TRBJ2-2	NA	CASSDTSSSGTGELFF	TGCGCCAGCAGTGATACATCCTCATCGGGCACCGGGGAGCTGTTTTTT
TRBV6-6	TRBD1	TRBJ1-1	NA	CASSYSYRGATEAFF	TGTGCCAGCAGTTACTCGTACAGGGGGGCCACTGAAGCTTTCTTT
TRBV5-6	NA	TRBJ1-2	NA	CASTQGRGGYTF	TGTGCCAGCACTCAGGGGCGCGGGGGCTACACCTTC
TRBV15	NA	TRBJ1-6	NA	CATSRDAGPGSHSPLHF	TGTGCCACCAGCAGAGATGCAGGGCCTGGTTCCCATTCACCCCTCCACTTT
TRBV14	NA	TRBJ1-5	NA	CASSQCGGQPQHF	TGTGCCAGCAGCCAGTGCGGAGGGCAGCCCCAGCATTTT
TRBV10-1	TRBD1	TRBJ2-1	NA	CASSDWTGAGNNEQFF	TGCGCCAGCAGTGACTGGACAGGGGCCGGAAACAATGAGCAGTTCTTC
TRBV21-1	NA	TRBJ2-1	NA	CASSIQGFGNEQFF	TGTGCCAGCAGCATTCAGGGCTTTGGTAATGAGCAGTTCTTC
TRBV4-3	TRBD1	TRBJ2-3	few	CASSQEGQGAWDTQYF	TGCGCCAGCAGCCAAGAAGGACAGGGGGCGTGGGATACGCAGTATTTT
TRBV27	TRBD2	TRBJ2-1	NA	CASSSGTSGFNEQFF	TGTGCCAGCAGCTCCGGGACTAGCGGGTTCAATGAGCAGTTCTTC
TRBV6-5	TRBD1	TRBJ2-6	NA	CASSSGGAGANVLTF	TGTGCCAGCAGTTCAGGGGGCGCTGGGGCCAACGTCCTGACTTTC
TRBV6-9	NA	TRBJ2-1	NA	CASTLGVSYNEQFF	TGTGCCAGCACCTTAGGAGTCTCCTACAATGAGCAGTTCTTC
TRBV27	TRBD1	TRBJ1-1	NA	CASSFTGQTEAFF	TGTGCCAGCAGTTTTACGGGACAGACTGAAGCTTTCTTT
TRBV19	TRBD2	TRBJ2-7	few	CASSIEGGRSYEQYF	TGTGCCAGTAGTATCGAGGGAGGGAGGTCCTACGAGCAGTACTTC
TRBV6-5	TRBD1	TRBJ1-5	NA	CASSSTGEGKQPQHF	TGTGCCAGCAGCTCAACAGGGGAAGGAAAACAGCCCCAGCATTTT
TRBV4-2	NA	TRBJ1-5	NA	CASSPGSRGNQPQHF	TGTGCCAGCAGCCCCGGTTCGAGGGGCAATCAGCCCCAGCATTTT
TRBV3-1/TRBV3-2	TRBD1	TRBJ1-3	NA	CASSHADRPNTIYF	TGTGCCAGCAGCCACGCGGACAGGCCAAACACCATATATTTT
TRBV6-5	NA	TRBJ2-3	few	CASSTDYRTDTQYF	TGTGCCAGCAGTACGGACTACCGCACAGATACGCAGTATTTT
TRBV27	TRBD1	TRBJ1-2	NA	CASSLLRDRGFSGGYTF	TGTGCCAGCAGTCTCCTCCGGGACAGGGGATTTTCGGGTGGCTACACCTTC
TRBV7-6	TRBD1	TRBJ2-3	few	CASSFPTGGTDTQYF	TGTGCCAGCAGCTTTCCCACAGGGGGCACAGATACGCAGTATTTT
TRBV23-1	NA	TRBJ2-3	NA	CASSHRYRTSSTDTQYF	TGCGCCAGCAGTCACCGGTACCGCACCTCTAGCACAGATACGCAGTATTTT
TRBV11-2	TRBD1	TRBJ1-1	NA	CASSPSRGMNTEAFF	TGTGCCAGCAGTCCAAGCAGGGGGATGAACACTGAAGCTTTCTTT
TRBV10-3	NA	TRBJ1-2	NA	CAIGQGGGYTF	TGTGCCATCGGTCAAGGGGGTGGCTACACCTTC
TRBV7-9	NA	TRBJ2-5	NA	CASTPWERAETQYF	TGTGCCAGCACCCCCTGGGAGCGAGCCGAGACCCAGTACTTC
TRBV18	NA	TRBJ1-2	NA	CASSPGTPNYGYTF	TGTGCCAGCTCACCGGGGACACCGAACTATGGCTACACCTTC